A single sample is the source of the 3 T cell receptor beta chains below, sequenced in a study of identical twins. TCRdb reanalysed the 5' RACE reads using MiXCR and keeps one entry per CDR3 protein. The sample consists of 500,000 or so distinct CDR3 sequences, roughly an eighth of them appearing once. The same sample was also studied in work on yellow fever vaccine responses in identical twins.

The sample was CD4+ T cells sorted from blood. Every receptor here comes from a woman aged 18-30 years in good health.

This clonotype was detected only a few times. This rearrangement joins TRBV9 to TRBJ2-1, with TRBD2 as a possible D gene (5 bases). From germline, CDR1 is SGDLS and CDR2 YYNGEE. This CDR3 is built from 11 residues. V was clipped by 2 bases and J by 10 bases, with 7 bases between them. CDR3 in amino acids: CASSVGEEQFF. As DNA, the CDR3 is TGTGCCAGCAGCGTGGGAGAGGAGCAGTTCTTC.

The chain combines TRBV27 with TRBJ2-3; tentative D call: TRBD2 (6 bases). Germline lookup yields CDR1 MNHEY and CDR2 SMNVEV (reference sequence). Between the trimmed V and J ends, which lost 5 bases and 2 bases, there was a span of 14 bases. The CDR3 runs to 15 residues. Here the CDR3 DNA reads TGTGCCAGCAGTCTAACGGGACTCTACACAGATACGCAGTATTTT. Translated, it gives CASSLTGLYTDTQYF.

The V call is TRBV5-1, the J call TRBJ2-3; tentative D call: TRBD2 (6 bases). Trimming removed 0 bases from V and 2 bases from J, with 16 bases in between. The CDR3 totals 17 residues. CDR1 and CDR2 from the germline V gene are SGHRS and YFSETQ. The CDR3 protein is CASSLGKLGGTTDTQYF. CDR3 nucleotides: TGCGCCAGCAGCTTGGGAAAACTCGGGGGAACCACAGATACGCAGTATTTT. Using reference TRBV5-1 and TRBJ2-3 for the parts outside the CDR3, the full variable domain is KAGVTQTPRYLIKTRGQQVTLSCSPISGHRSVSWYQQTPGQGLQFLFEYFSETQRNKGNFPGRFSGRQFSNSRSEMNVSTLELGDSALYLCASSLGKLGGTTDTQYFGPGTRLTVL.